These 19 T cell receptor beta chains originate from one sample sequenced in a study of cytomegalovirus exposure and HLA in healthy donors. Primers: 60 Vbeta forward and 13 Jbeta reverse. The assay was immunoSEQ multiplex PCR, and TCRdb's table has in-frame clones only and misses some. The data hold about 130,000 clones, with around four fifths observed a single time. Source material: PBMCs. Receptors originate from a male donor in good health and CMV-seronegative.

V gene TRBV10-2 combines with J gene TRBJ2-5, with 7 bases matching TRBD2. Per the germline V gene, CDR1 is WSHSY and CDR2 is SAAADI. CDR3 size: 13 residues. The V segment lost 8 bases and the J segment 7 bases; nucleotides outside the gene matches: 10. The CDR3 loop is CASSGAGPGTQYF. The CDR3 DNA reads TGCGCCAGCTCGGGAGCGGGACCGGGGACCCAGTACTTC.

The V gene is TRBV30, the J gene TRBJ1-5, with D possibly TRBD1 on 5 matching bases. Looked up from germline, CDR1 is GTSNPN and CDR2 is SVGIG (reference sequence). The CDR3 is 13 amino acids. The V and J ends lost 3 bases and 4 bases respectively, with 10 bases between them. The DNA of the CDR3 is TGTGCCTGGAGCGCGGGGACGAATCAGCCCCAGCATTTT. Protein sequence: CAWSAGTNQPQHF.

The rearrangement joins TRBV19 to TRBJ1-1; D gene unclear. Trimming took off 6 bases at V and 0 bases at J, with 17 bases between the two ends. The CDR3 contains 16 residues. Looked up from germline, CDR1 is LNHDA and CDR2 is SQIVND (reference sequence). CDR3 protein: CASRDAGSPMNTEAFF. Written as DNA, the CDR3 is TGTGCCAGTAGAGACGCCGGGAGCCCCATGAACACTGAAGCTTTCTTT.

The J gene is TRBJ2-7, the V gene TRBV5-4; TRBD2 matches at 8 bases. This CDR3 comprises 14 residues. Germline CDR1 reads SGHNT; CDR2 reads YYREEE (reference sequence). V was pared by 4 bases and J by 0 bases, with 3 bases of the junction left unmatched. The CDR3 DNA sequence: TGTGCCAGCAGCCCGGGGACTAGCTCCTACGAGCAGTACTTC. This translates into CASSPGTSSYEQYF.

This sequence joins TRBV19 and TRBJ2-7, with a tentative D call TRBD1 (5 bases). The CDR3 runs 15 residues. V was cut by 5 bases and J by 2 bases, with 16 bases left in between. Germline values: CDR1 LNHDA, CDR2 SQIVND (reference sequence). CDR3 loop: CASSPGRGATYEQYF. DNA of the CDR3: TGTGCCAGTAGTCCTGGAAGGGGTGCGACCTACGAGCAGTACTTC.

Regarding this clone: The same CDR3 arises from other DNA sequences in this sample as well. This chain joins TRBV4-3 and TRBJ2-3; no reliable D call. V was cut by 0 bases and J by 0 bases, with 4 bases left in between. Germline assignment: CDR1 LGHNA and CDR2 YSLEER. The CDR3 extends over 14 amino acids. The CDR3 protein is CASSQDGSTDTQYF. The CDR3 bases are TGCGCCAGCAGCCAAGATGGCAGCACAGATACGCAGTATTTT.

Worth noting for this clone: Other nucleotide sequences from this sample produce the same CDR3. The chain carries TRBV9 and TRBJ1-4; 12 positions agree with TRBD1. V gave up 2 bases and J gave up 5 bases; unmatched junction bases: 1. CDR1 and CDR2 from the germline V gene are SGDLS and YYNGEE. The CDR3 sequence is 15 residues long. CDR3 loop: CASSVGTGGNEKLFF. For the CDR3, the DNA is TGTGCCAGCAGCGTGGGGACAGGGGGCAATGAAAAACTGTTTTTT.

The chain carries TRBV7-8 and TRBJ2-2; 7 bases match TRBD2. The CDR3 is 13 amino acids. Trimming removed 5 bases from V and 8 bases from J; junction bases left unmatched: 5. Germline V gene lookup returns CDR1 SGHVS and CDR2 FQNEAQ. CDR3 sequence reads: CASSVSGMGELFF. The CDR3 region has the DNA TGTGCCAGCAGCGTAAGCGGGATGGGGGAGCTGTTTTTT.

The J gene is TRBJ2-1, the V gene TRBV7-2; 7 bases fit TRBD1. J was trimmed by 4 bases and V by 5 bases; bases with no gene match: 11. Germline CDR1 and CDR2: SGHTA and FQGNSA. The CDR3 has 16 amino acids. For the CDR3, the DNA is TGTGCCAGCAGCAGAACCGGGACAGTGGTTTACAATGAGCAGTTCTTC. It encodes CASSRTGTVVYNEQFF.

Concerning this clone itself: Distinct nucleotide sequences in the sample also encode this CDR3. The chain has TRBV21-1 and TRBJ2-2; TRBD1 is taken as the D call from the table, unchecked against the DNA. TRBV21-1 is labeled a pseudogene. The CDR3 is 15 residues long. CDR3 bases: TGTGCCAGCAGCAAAGCGGACACCCTCACCGGGGAGCTGTTTTTT. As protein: CASSKADTLTGELFF.

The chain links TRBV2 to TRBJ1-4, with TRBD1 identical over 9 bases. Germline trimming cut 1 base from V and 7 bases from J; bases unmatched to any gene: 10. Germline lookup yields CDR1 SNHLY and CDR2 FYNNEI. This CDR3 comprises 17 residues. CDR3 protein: CASSEVLTGGEGEKLFF. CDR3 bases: TGTGCCAGCAGTGAAGTTCTGACAGGGGGAGAAGGTGAAAAACTGTTTTTT.

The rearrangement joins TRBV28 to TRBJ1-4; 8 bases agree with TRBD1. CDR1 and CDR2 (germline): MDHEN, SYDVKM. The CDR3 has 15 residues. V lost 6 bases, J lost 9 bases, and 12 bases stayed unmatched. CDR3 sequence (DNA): TGTGCCAGCAGCACTCCACAGGGGGGGGTAAAAAAACTGTTTTTT. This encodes CASSTPQGGVKKLFF.

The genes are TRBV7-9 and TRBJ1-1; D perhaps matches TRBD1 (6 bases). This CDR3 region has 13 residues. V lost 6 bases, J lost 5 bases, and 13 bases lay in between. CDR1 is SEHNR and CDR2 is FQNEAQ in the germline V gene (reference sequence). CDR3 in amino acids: CASSYRQETEAFF. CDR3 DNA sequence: TGTGCCAGCAGTTACCGACAGGAGACTGAAGCTTTCTTT.

As DNA, the CDR3 is TGTGCCAGTAGGACCGGGACAGTGAACACTGAAGCTTTCTTT. This codes for CASRTGTVNTEAFF. V gene TRBV19 combines with J gene TRBJ1-1, with 7 bases identical to TRBD1. The germline V gene encodes CDR1 LNHDA and CDR2 SQIVND (reference sequence). The CDR3 has 14 amino acids. J gave up 0 bases and V 6 bases, and 4 bases lay outside the gene matches.

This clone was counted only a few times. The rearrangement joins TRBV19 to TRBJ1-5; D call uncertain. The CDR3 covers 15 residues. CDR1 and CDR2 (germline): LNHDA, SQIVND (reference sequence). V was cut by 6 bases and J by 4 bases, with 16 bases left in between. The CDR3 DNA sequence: TGTGCCAGTAGGACGGACTCCCCCTGGAATCAGCCCCAGCATTTT. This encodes CASRTDSPWNQPQHF.

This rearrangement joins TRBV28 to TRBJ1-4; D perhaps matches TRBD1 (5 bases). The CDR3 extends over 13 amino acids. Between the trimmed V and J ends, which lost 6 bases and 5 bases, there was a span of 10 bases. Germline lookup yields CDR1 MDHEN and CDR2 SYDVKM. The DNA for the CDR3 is TGTGCCAGCAGCCGGACAAGAAATGAAAAACTGTTTTTT. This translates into CASSRTRNEKLFF.

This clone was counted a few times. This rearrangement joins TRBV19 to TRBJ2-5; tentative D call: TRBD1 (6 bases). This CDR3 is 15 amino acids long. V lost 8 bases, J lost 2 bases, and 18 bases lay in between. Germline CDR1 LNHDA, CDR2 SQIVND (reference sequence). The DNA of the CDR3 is TGTGCCAGTCGACAGGCGACGAATTATCAAGAGACCCAGTACTTC. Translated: CASRQATNYQETQYF.

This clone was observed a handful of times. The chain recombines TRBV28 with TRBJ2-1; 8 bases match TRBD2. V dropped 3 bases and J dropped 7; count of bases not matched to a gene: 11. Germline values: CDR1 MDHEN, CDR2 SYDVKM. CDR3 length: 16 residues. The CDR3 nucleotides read TGTGCCAGCAGTTTCGGGGGGGCCGTTTTTGGGAATGAGCAGTTCTTC. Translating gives CASSFGGAVFGNEQFF.

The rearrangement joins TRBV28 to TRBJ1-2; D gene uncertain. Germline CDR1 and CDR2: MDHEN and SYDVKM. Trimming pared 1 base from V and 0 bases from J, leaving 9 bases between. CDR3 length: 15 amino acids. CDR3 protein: CASSLYTASNYGYTF. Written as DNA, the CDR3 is TGTGCCAGCAGTTTATATACTGCTTCTAACTATGGCTACACCTTC.